The present entry profiles one TCR beta chain with its context. The sample belongs to a study of T cell responses to AZD1222 COVID-19 vaccine. Method: immunoSEQ multiplex PCR; TCRdb's copy keeps in-frame clones and lacks some. This table has about 110,000 clones, around 81% appearing once. The CDR3 extends over 12 amino acids. Germline values: CDR1 SNHLY, CDR2 FYNNEI. V shed 6 bases and J shed 4 bases, with 6 bases lying between them. This clonotype was obtained from an adult in good health. Sample: peripheral blood, taken on day 0 of AZD1222 vaccination. The chain recombines TRBV2 with TRBJ2-2; D is unresolved. CDR3 DNA sequence: TGTGCCAGCAGATTTGTCACCGGGGAGCTGTTTTTT. This translates into CASRFVTGELFF.